These 18 T cell receptor beta chains originate from one sample sequenced in a study of OX40 agonist ivuxolimab in advanced cancers. The repertoire was sequenced with immunoSEQ multiplex PCR; TCRdb's copy has only in-frame clones and lacks some. The sample carries roughly 50,000 clones, approximately 86% recorded once. The input for sequencing was CD4+ or CD8+ T cells sorted from blood, taken in a trial of the OX40 agonist ivuxolimab. The receptors come from an adult with an advanced solid tumor such as melanoma, head and neck, liver or kidney cancer.

This chain links TRBV6-1 with TRBJ2-1, with D unclear. The CDR3 loop spans 12 amino acids. Germline loops: CDR1 MNHNS, CDR2 SASEGT. V was pared by 4 bases and J by 3 bases, with 4 bases between. This chain's CDR3 is CASSAFYNEQFF. As DNA, the CDR3 is TGTGCCAGCAGTGCCTTCTACAATGAGCAGTTCTTC.

The gene calls are TRBV7-7 and TRBJ2-2; D gene ambiguous. The CDR3 covers 13 residues. Germline V CDR1 and CDR2: SSHAT, FNYEAQ (reference sequence). Trimming removed 0 bases at V and 7 bases at J, with 6 bases between. Here the CDR3 DNA reads TGTGCCAGCAGCTTAGCGGGAATCGGGGAGCTGTTTTTT. Residues: CASSLAGIGELFF.

The gene calls are TRBV29-1 and TRBJ2-7; no definite D call. Trimming removed 3 bases at V and 3 bases at J, with 9 bases between. The CDR3 covers 12 residues. Germline V gene lookup returns CDR1 SQVTM and CDR2 ANQGSEA. CDR3 DNA: TGCAGCGTTGAGTCCGACATCTACGAGCAGTACTTC. Translated: CSVESDIYEQYF.

The rearrangement links TRBV9 to TRBJ2-1; 8 bases map to TRBD2. The CDR3 has 17 amino acids. V lost 3 bases, J lost 4 bases, and 12 bases stayed unmatched. Germline loops: CDR1 SGDLS, CDR2 YYNGEE. CDR3 region: CASSAPRSGGLYNEQFF. DNA of the CDR3: TGTGCCAGCAGCGCCCCTAGGTCGGGGGGGTTATACAATGAGCAGTTCTTC.

The rearrangement uses TRBV5-1 and TRBJ1-3; D gene uncertain. The V gene lost 4 bases and the J gene lost 4 bases, with 12 bases spanning the gap. The CDR3 is made up of 14 amino acids. Germline CDR1 reads SGHRS; CDR2 reads YFSETQ. The CDR3 bases are TGCGCCAGCAGCCAATCTACTCCGGGAAACACCATATATTTT. It encodes CASSQSTPGNTIYF.

This chain joins TRBV5-6 and TRBJ1-5, with D maybe TRBD1 (6 bases). The V and J ends lost 5 bases and 0 bases respectively, with 12 bases between them. Germline CDR1 SGHDT, CDR2 YYEEEE. The CDR3 is 15 amino acids. CDR3 amino acids: CASSIGQLSNQPQHF. In DNA form, the CDR3 reads TGTGCCAGCAGTATTGGACAGCTTAGCAATCAGCCCCAGCATTTT. The full variable domain, rest sourced from reference TRBV5-6 and TRBJ1-5, is DAGVTQSPTHLIKTRGQQVTLRCSPKSGHDTVSWYQQALGQGPQFIFQYYEEEERQRGNFPDRFSGHQFPNYSSELNVNALLLGDSALYLCASSIGQLSNQPQHFGDGTRLSIL.

This clone was seen a few times. CDR3: CASSRGASNYGYTF. In nucleotides, the CDR3 is TGTGCCAGTAGTCGGGGGGCATCGAACTATGGCTACACCTTC. V usage is TRBV19 and J usage is TRBJ1-2; D may be TRBD1 (6 bases). The V end was cut by 5 bases, the J end by 2 bases, with 12 bases between. CDR3 length equals 14 residues. CDR1 is LNHDA, CDR2 SQIVND, per germline (reference sequence).

This chain uses TRBV10-1 with TRBJ1-1, with D hard to call. Germline V CDR1 and CDR2: WNHNN, SYGVQD (reference sequence). The V end was cut by 8 bases, the J end by 1 base, with 11 bases between. The CDR3 has 13 amino acids. CDR3 in DNA: TGCGCCAGCCATTTATGGGAGAACACTGAAGCTTTCTTT. It codes for CASHLWENTEAFF.

As for this clone: In the same sample, other DNA sequences code for this CDR3. V is TRBV7-2 and J is TRBJ2-2; weak D call: TRBD1 (6 bases). V lost 1 base to trimming and J lost 7 bases, with 13 bases between them. In germline, CDR1 is SGHTA, CDR2 FQGNSA. This CDR3 is built from 15 residues. DNA for the CDR3: TGTGCCAGCAGCTTAGAACAGGGTCGGGGCGGGGAGCTGTTTTTT. Protein: CASSLEQGRGGELFF. Variable domain in full (rest from reference TRBV7-2 and TRBJ2-2): GAGVSQSPSNKVTEKGKDVELRCDPISGHTALYWYRQSLGQGLEFLIYFQGNSAPDKSGLPSDRFSAERTGGSVSTLTIQRTQQEDSAVYLCASSLEQGRGGELFFGEGSRLTVL.

This clone was counted a single time. J is TRBJ2-7 and V is TRBV6-5, with 13 positions matching TRBD2. V dropped 7 bases and J dropped 7; count of bases not matched to a gene: 4. Germline V gene data show CDR1 as MNHEY and CDR2 as SVGAGI. This CDR3 is 13 amino acids long. CDR3 region: CASKRTSGGEQYF. DNA of the CDR3: TGTGCCAGCAAACGGACTAGCGGGGGAGAGCAGTACTTC.

This chain uses TRBV11-2 with TRBJ2-3; 12 bases match TRBD2. In germline, CDR1 is SGHAT, CDR2 FQNNGV. The CDR3 is made up of 16 amino acids. Trimming took 1 base from V and 6 from J; bases not matched to a gene: 5. The CDR3 nucleotides are TGTGCCAGCAGCTTAGTGGCTAGCGGGGGGGCTGATACGCAGTATTTT. Residues: CASSLVASGGADTQYF. Drawing the rest from reference TRBV11-2 and TRBJ2-3, the complete variable domain is EAGVAQSPRYKIIEKRQSVAFWCNPISGHATLYWYQQILGQGPKLLIQFQNNGVVDDSQLPKDRFSAERLKGVDSTLKIQPAKLEDSAVYLCASSLVASGGADTQYFGPGTRLTVL.

V is TRBV5-6 and J is TRBJ1-1; D is possibly TRBD1 (6 bases). Germline loops: CDR1 SGHDT, CDR2 YYEEEE. The V and J ends lost 4 bases and 0 bases respectively, with 13 bases between them. CDR3 length: 15 residues. The CDR3 spells CASSPLGGMNTEAFF. The DNA of the CDR3 is TGTGCCAGCAGCCCCTTAGGGGGGATGAACACTGAAGCTTTCTTT.

This chain connects TRBV6-5 to TRBJ1-1, with TRBD1 matching over 7 bases. The CDR3 totals 15 residues. The V segment lost 6 bases and the J segment 5 bases; nucleotides outside the gene matches: 12. The germline V gene encodes CDR1 MNHEY and CDR2 SVGAGI. The CDR3 DNA reads as TGTGCCAGCAGCCCCGCCCGACAGGGATCGACTGAAGCTTTCTTT. Its translation is CASSPARQGSTEAFF.

The chain joins TRBV19 to TRBJ2-3; a weak D match, TRBD1 (5 bases). Trimming shortened V by 4 bases and J by 2 bases, and 13 bases separated the two germline ends. This CDR3 region has 15 residues. Germline CDR1 is LNHDA and CDR2 is SQIVND (reference sequence). CDR3 DNA sequence: TGTGCCAGTAGTACCCCCAGACAGTCCACAGATACGCAGTATTTT. Protein product: CASSTPRQSTDTQYF.

This clone appeared once. This CDR3 reads CASIKDSTYTGELFF. The CDR3 nucleotides are TGTGCCAGCATTAAGGACAGTACCTACACCGGGGAGCTGTTTTTT. The J gene is TRBJ2-2, the V gene TRBV2; D is possibly TRBD1 (6 bases). The CDR3 is 15 residues long. V dropped 7 bases and J dropped 3 bases, with 15 bases sitting between them. Germline loops: CDR1 SNHLY, CDR2 FYNNEI.

As DNA, the CDR3 is TGTGCCAGCAGCCTGATAGTGGCTAGCGGGCGGGTGTACAATGAGCAGTTCTTC. Translation gives CASSLIVASGRVYNEQFF. The chain recombines TRBV11-2 with TRBJ2-1; TRBD2 agrees at 8 bases. The junction had 16 bases not matched to a gene; V was cut back by 5 bases and J by 4 bases. This CDR3 spans 18 amino acids. From germline, CDR1 is SGHAT and CDR2 FQNNGV. Combining the CDR3 with reference TRBV11-2 and TRBJ2-1 gives the whole variable domain EAGVAQSPRYKIIEKRQSVAFWCNPISGHATLYWYQQILGQGPKLLIQFQNNGVVDDSQLPKDRFSAERLKGVDSTLKIQPAKLEDSAVYLCASSLIVASGRVYNEQFFGPGTRLTVL.

This clone was observed a few times. V usage is TRBV19 and J usage is TRBJ1-1, with D uncertain. The CDR3 extends over 14 amino acids. V lost 7 bases and J lost 1, with 13 bases in between. Germline CDR1 LNHDA, CDR2 SQIVND (reference sequence). CDR3 region: CASTPRTENTEAFF. CDR3 nucleotide sequence: TGTGCCAGTACCCCCCGGACGGAGAACACTGAAGCTTTCTTT.

This sequence joins TRBV19 and TRBJ1-5; D gene ambiguous. V was pared by 3 bases and J by 8 bases, with 11 bases between. The CDR3 totals 13 residues. Germline assignment: CDR1 LNHDA and CDR2 SQIVND (reference sequence). The CDR3 nucleotides read TGTGCCAGTAGTATGGAGGGTCGGGAGCCCCAGCATTTT. Translation gives CASSMEGREPQHF.